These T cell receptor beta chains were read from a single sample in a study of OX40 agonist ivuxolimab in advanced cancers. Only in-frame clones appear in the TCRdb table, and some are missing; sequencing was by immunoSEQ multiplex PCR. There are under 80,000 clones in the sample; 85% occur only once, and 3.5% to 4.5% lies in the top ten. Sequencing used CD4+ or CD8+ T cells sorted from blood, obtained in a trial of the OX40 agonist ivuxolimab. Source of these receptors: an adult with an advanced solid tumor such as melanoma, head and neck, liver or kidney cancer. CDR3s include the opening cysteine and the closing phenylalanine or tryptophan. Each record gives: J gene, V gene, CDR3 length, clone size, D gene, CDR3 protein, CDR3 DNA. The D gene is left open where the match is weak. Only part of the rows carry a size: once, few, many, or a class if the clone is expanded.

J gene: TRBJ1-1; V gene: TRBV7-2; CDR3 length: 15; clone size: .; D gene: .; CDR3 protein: CASSTQGSTRAEAFF; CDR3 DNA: TGTGCCAGCAGCACCCAGGGTTCCACTAGGGCTGAAGCTTTCTTT
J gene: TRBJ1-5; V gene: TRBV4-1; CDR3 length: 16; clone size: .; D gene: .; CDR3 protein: CASSQDQSSNNQPQHF; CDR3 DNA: TGCGCCAGCAGCCAAGATCAGTCGTCTAACAATCAGCCCCAGCATTTT
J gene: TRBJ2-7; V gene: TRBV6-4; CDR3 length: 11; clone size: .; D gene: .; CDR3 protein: CASSDSFEQYF; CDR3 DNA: TGTGCCAGCAGTGACTCTTTCGAGCAGTACTTC
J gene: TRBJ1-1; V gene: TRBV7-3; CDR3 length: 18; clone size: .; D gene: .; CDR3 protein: CASSLTPGVVPSNTEAFF; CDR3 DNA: TGTGCCAGCAGCTTAACCCCGGGAGTCGTCCCCTCTAACACTGAAGCTTTCTTT
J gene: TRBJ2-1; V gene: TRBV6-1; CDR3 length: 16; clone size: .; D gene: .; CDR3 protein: CASSDTGQIFYNEQFF; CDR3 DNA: TGTGCCAGCAGTGACACAGGACAAATCTTTTACAATGAGCAGTTCTTC
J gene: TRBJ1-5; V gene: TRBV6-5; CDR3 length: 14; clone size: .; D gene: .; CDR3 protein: CASSYFQGAQPQHF; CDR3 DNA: TGTGCCAGCAGTTACTTCCAGGGCGCTCAGCCCCAGCATTTT
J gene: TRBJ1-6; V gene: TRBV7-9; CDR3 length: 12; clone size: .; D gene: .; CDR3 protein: CASSRGDSPLHF; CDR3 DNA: TGTGCCAGCAGCCGAGGGGATTCACCCCTCCACTTT
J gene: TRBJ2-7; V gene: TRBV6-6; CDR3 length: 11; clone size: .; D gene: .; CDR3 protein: CASSHLNEQYF; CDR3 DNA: TGTGCCAGCAGCCACCTCAACGAGCAGTACTTC
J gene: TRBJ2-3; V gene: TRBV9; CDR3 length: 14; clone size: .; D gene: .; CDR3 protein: CASSVEQRTDTQYF; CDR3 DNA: TGTGCCAGCAGCGTAGAGCAGCGCACAGATACGCAGTATTTT
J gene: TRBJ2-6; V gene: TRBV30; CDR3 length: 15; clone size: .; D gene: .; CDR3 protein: CAWSPPGYGANVLTF; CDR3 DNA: TGTGCCTGGAGCCCTCCCGGGTACGGGGCCAACGTCCTGACTTTC
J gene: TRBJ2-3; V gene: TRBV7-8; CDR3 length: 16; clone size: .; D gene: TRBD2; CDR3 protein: CASRSGLAGGTDTQYF; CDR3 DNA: TGTGCCAGCAGGTCTGGACTAGCGGGGGGGACAGATACGCAGTATTTT
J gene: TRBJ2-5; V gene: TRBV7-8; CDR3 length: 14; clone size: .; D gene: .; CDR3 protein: CASSLSARAETQYF; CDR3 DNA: TGTGCCAGCAGCCTAAGTGCCAGGGCAGAGACCCAGTACTTC
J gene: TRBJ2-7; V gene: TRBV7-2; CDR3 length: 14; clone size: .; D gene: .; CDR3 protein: CASSLVFRDYEQYF; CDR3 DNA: TGTGCCAGCAGCTTAGTTTTCCGAGACTACGAGCAGTACTTC
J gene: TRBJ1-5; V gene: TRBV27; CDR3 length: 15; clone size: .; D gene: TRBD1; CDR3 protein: CASSRTGNYDQPQHF; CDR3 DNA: TGTGCCAGCAGCCGGACAGGGAATTATGATCAGCCCCAGCATTTT
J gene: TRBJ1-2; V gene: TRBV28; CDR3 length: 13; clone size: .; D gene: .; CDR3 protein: CASSMTGYYGYTF; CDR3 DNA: TGTGCCAGCAGTATGACCGGGTACTATGGCTACACCTTC
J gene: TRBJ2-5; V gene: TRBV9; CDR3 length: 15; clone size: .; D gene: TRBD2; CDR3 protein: CASSVGGDHQETQYF; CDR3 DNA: TGTGCCAGCAGCGTTGGGGGGGATCATCAAGAGACCCAGTACTTC
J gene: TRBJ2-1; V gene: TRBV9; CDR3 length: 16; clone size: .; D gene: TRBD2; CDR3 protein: CASSVAAGGGSGRQFF; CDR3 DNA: TGTGCCAGCAGCGTAGCGGCGGGAGGTGGTTCCGGGCGGCAGTTCTTC
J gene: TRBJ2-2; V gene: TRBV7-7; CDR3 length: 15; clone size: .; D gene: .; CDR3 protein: CASSLARGNTGELFF; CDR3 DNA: TGTGCCAGCAGCTTAGCGCGGGGAAACACCGGGGAGCTGTTTTTT
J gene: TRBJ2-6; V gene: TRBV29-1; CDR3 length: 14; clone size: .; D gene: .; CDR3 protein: CSVEGSGGANVLTF; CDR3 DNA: TGCAGCGTTGAAGGGAGTGGGGGGGCCAACGTCCTGACTTTC
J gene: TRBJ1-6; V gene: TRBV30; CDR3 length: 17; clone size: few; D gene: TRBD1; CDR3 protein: CAWSRADRGPNNSPLHF; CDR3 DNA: TGTGCCTGGAGCAGGGCGGACAGGGGACCTAATAATTCACCCCTCCACTTT
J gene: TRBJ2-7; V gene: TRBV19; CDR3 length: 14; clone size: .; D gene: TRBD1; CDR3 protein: CASRRTGGSYEQYF; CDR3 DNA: TGTGCCAGTCGTAGGACAGGGGGCTCCTACGAGCAGTACTTC
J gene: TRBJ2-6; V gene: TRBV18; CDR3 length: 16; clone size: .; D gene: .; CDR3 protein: CASSPLESSGANVLTF; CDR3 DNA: TGTGCCAGCTCACCCCTCGAGAGCTCTGGGGCCAACGTCCTGACTTTC
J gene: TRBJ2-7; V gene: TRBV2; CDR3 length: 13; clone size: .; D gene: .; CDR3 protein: CASLRDTAYEQYF; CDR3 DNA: TGTGCCAGCCTCCGGGACACAGCCTACGAGCAGTACTTC